This T cell receptor beta chain derives from a study of cytomegalovirus exposure and HLA in healthy donors (dated by TCRdb to 2015 to 2018). Background on the whole study: An earlier analysis of roughly 630 of the donors reported approximately 300 Gb of sequence data and 117 million unique TCR beta sequences from about 179 million T cells. Around 320 gigabases of sequencing data and 80 million or so unique TCR sequences were included in an early release covering about 700 HLA-typed donors. The genetic ancestry cluster associated with self-reported Caucasian donors included 65% to 90% of the 300 to 400 genotyped donors. The study aimed to test whether cataloging public T cell receptors could reveal signatures of past pathogen exposure. Using immunosequencing, the study profiled T cell repertoires from fewer than 850 subjects and related those repertoires to cytomegalovirus serostatus. Besides the first cohort of 666 subjects, a separate validation cohort made up of 95 to 150 different subjects was used. To predict cytomegalovirus infection status, the study brought together high-throughput TCR immunosequencing, statistical association of individual TCRs with disease status, and machine learning. To study patterns of TCR occurrence, a later analysis re-analyzed previously published TCR beta repertoires from 500 to 850 donors and added high-resolution HLA genotyping. Rather than using new phenotypic data, the later analysis identified candidate immune exposures from TCR beta sequences and from how often those sequences occurred across donors. An earlier analysis of around 540 of the donors applied high-throughput TCR beta sequencing to assess whether each TCR beta V gene segment acted as functional or pseudogenic. Donor age, sex, ethnicity and CMV serostatus were compiled alongside the repertoire data. In a later genetic analysis, genome-wide SNP genotypes for about three fifths of the roughly 670 donors were used, and that subset was treated as a discovery cohort. All discovery cohort repertoires had been generated using a single sequencing platform. HLA typing included class I and class II loci at four-digit resolution. Typing coverage differed by locus: A, B, C, DRB1 and DQB1 were typed in about 620-630 donors, DQA1 in about 500, DPA1 in 600 to 610, and DPB1 in 400 to 480. Roughly five DR-DQ haplotypes were handled as single units for association and clustering, since linkage in the cohort was strong. Among roughly 400 genotyped donors of the cohort, an average of approximately 250,000 unique TCR beta nucleotide sequences were sequenced per donor, 15% to 20% of them non-productive.

This clone turned up a few times. Its specific antigen is unknown. No quality values exist for individual bases; no much larger clone is one base distant. V gives up 0 bases and J gives up 1 base, and the segment between their germline ends measures 7 bases. Its CDR3 holds 14 amino acids, cysteine through phenylalanine. The only DNA kept is the CDR3, 42 bases in frame from the first base. The germline V gene sets CDR1 to SGDLS and CDR2 to YYNGEE. Overall study outcomes, separate from this receptor: Roughly 15 rarely observed V segments, including chromosome 9 orphons, were excluded from the earlier analysis of just under 600 of the donors because counts were too low. HLA typing was unavailable for some donors at each locus, so association tests used only the typed subset. Several of the top co-occurrence clusters appeared to be linked to parvovirus B19, influenza, CMV and Epstein-Barr virus, according to a later analysis. Sequencing depth was assumed to be roughly uniform across donors in the presence/absence analyses, though that assumption may not hold. A cluster of highly shared sequence variants was judged likely to be a technical artifact of the sequencing pipeline. Some IMGT-functional V segments, including TRBV6-2 and TRBV6-3, could not be distinguished by the 87-base-pair reads and were therefore excluded. A later analysis associated 15,000 to 20,000 TCR beta sequences with specific HLA alleles at a false discovery rate of 0.05. Cytomegalovirus status was reported to be diagnosed by the classifier with high specificity and sensitivity in both the original and validation cohorts. The study listed 150 to 200 TCR beta chains as associated with cytomegalovirus. Broadly in line with IMGT annotations, most TCR beta V segments showed up in productive rearrangements about 90% or about 30% of the time in an earlier analysis of several hundred of the donors. Across donors, most TCR sequences were observed very rarely, whereas some public TCRs were present in many individuals. A further reported finding was that TCR beta sequences accurately predicted the HLA-A and HLA-B alleles for most subjects in the first cohort. In a later analysis, TCR association rates were found to vary across HLA loci, with the most associated TCRs seen for DRB1 alleles and the fewest for HLA-C alleles. A few of the identified cytomegalovirus-associated TCR beta chains were confirmed in vitro to be specific for cytomegalovirus antigens. According to a later genetic analysis, donors in an Asian-associated ancestry cluster had fewer N-insertions in productive TCRs than the roughly 670-donor mean. In a later analysis, most CMV-associated TCR beta chains were found to appear HLA-restricted, with HLA associations seemingly driven largely by CMV exposure. A later genetic analysis associated a missense DCLRE1C variant with V-gene and J-gene trimming of TCR beta chains, and an independent cohort replicated the association. For the cohort, immune exposure information was limited to CMV serostatus. The cohort was sequenced for TCR beta chains only, and without alpha or paired-chain data the features that could be detected were limited. The authors suggested that the approach could potentially be extended to other disease states and immunological phenotypes. In a later analysis, HLA-associated TCR beta chains were found to be more clonally expanded and to have lower generation probabilities than equally common non-associated chains. Correlated functional status among segregating V segments might reflect linkage disequilibrium, but an unknown experimental factor could not be ruled out. When HLA alleles, especially DR and DQ, strongly co-occurred, TCR associations were difficult to assign to individual alleles.

The cohort comprised 710 or so healthy bone marrow donors. Cohort members were all nominally healthy when sampled, although unrecorded immune exposures were likely present. The donor was CMV seronegative and belonged to the group of over 300 seronegative cohort members. A peripheral blood sample was provided by each donor, and peripheral blood mononuclear cells were used for TCR beta sequencing. Genomic DNA was extracted from the blood cell samples with the Qiagen DNeasy Blood Extraction Kit. The library was generated by the immunoSEQ multiplex PCR assay. A mixture of 60 forward primers for TCR Vbeta segments and 13 reverse primers for TCR Jbeta segments was used in the multiplex PCR. The CDR3 region of rearranged TCR beta genes was amplified from genomic DNA by a multiplex PCR assay. The Illumina HiSeq System was used to sequence the amplified TCR beta libraries as 87-base-pair reads. As for the authors' bioinformatics: A later analysis counted about 82 million unique TCR beta chains across the 550 to 700 repertoires, and about 10 million of these chains were shared by at least two donors. A nearest-neighbor algorithm error-corrected the raw reads and collapsed the reads into unique sequences, merging closely related sequences to remove PCR and sequencing errors. To assign V, D and J gene segments, CDR3 sequences were aligned to IMGT reference sequences. For a sequence to be retained, at least a six-nucleotide match to both a V gene segment and a J gene segment was required. Rearrangements were classified as productive when the CDR3 lacked stop codons and remained in frame with V and J, and all other rearrangements were classified as non-productive. CDR3 was defined by IMGT convention, running from the second conserved V-encoded cysteine to the conserved J-encoded phenylalanine. The earlier analysis of around 640 of the donors excluded sequences that lacked an unambiguous match to a single V gene segment. In an earlier analysis of some 590 of the donors, a V segment was called functional when productive rearrangements were above 56.7%, and segregating when the standard deviation between donors exceeded 5%. A statistical classification framework was built for diagnosing cytomegalovirus status from the catalog of TCR beta chain sequences. A later analysis assigned V and J genes by comparing TCR nucleotide sequences with IMGT/GENE-DB human TR gene sequences. The TCRdist pipeline was used in a later analysis to assign CDR3 sequences and most-parsimonious VDJ recombination scenarios. In a later analysis, every TCR beta chain was defined by the combination of its CDR3 amino acid sequence and its V-gene family, and reads without a unique V-gene family were dropped. To address suspected cross-contamination and a sequencing artifact, a later analysis removed roughly 580 highly shared, low-generation-probability nucleotide sequences. For each public chain, a later analysis derived a clonal expansion index from normalized ranks of inferred template counts within each repertoire. In a later analysis, generation probabilities were computed with a VDJ recombination model fitted to out-of-frame rearrangements, and the resulting probabilities were checked against IGoR. A later analysis scored TCR-TCR, TCR-HLA and TCR-CMV co-occurrence with hypergeometric tests, applying a repertoire-size bias correction to TCR pairs. In a later analysis, false discovery rates were estimated by permuting HLA or CMV assignments 20 times. In a later analysis, co-occurring TCRs were grouped using DBSCAN, and TCRdist sequence similarity was added for clustering within HLA-allele-positive subsets. Co-occurrence clustering excluded repertoires with fewer than 30,000 or more than 120,000 public chains, plus five with anomalous nucleotide sharing. TCRdb re-hosts the immuneACCESS table, in-frame sequences only. Its copies lack some clones; in the studies checked, an unresolved V gene accounts for under half of them, and the cause for the rest is not known. That table supplies the V and J calls and clone size; D and trimming were determined from the DNA. The sample table records some 110,000 clones; roughly 80% of these occur just once. The top ten constitute over 2% of the sample.

The TCR was taken from a man aged 40-55 years in good health and CMV-seronegative. The chain is made from TRBV9 and TRBJ1-1, with the D gene not confidently named. The sample comprised PBMCs. The DNA sequence reads TGTGCCAGCAGCGTAGTCTCAGGGAACACTGAAGCTTTCTTT. The encoded protein is CASSVVSGNTEAFF.